This T cell receptor beta chain was sequenced for a study of T cell responses to AZD1222 COVID-19 vaccine. General study findings and limits: Repertoires were sampled only after the peak T cell response. Across spike, vaccine-associated CD4 TCRs were found, dominant at 160-218 and 743-854. Baseline serology detected seropositivity in only a handful of AZD1222 recipients.

Both about-4-week and about-12-week second-dose recipients were combined. The method was immunoSEQ multiplex PCR; TCRdb's version includes in-frame clones alone and lacks a portion of them. The table records some 140,000 clones, approximately 92% of them present only once. To note about this clone: Its antigen is currently unknown.

Germline loops: CDR1 SGHRS, CDR2 YFSETQ. This CDR3 is built from 16 residues. The V and J ends lost 4 bases and 7 bases, in that order; junction bases with no gene match: 13. The J gene is TRBJ2-2, the V gene TRBV5-1; 7 bases are a match to TRBD1. This clonotype was sampled from an adult who received the AZD1222 COVID-19 vaccine. The sequencing used peripheral blood, collected 28 days after the second AZD1222 dose. The CDR3: CASSPSGTESRGELFF. The CDR3 DNA reads TGCGCCAGCAGCCCTTCCGGGACAGAGAGCCGCGGGGAGCTGTTTTTT.